This T cell receptor beta chain comes out of a study of CD8 T cells in Susac syndrome. From germline, CDR1 is SQVTM and CDR2 ANQGSEA. J was trimmed by 4 bases and V by 7 bases; bases with no gene match: 6. The CDR3 length is 14 residues. The sequenced target, TCR beta, came from blood CD8+ and CD4+ T cells. When the RNA was reverse transcribed, random hexamers were used with an input of roughly 0.45 to 1 ug. Via MiXCR, TCRdb re-called the immunoSEQ multiplex PCR reads, giving one row per CDR3 protein. The sample lists 90,000 to 150,000 distinct CDR3 sequences, 93% occurring once. Sequenced input: CD4+ T cells from PBMCs. The genes are TRBV29-1 and TRBJ1-5, with 11 bases matching TRBD1. This clonotype originated in a human donor with multiple sclerosis. The CDR3 bases are TGCAGCGGGCGGGACAGGGGGGTTAATCAGCCCCAGCATTTT. It specifies CSGRDRGVNQPQHF.